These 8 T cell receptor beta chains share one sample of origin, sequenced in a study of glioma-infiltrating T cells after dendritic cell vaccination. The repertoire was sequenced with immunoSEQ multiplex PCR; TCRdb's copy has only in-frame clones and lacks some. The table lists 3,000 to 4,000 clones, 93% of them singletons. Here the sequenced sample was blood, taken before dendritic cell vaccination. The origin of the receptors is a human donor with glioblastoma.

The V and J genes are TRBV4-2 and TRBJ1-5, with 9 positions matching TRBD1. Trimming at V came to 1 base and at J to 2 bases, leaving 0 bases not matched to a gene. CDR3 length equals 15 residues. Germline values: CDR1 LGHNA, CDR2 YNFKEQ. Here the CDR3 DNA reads TGTGCCAGCAGCCAAGGGGACAGGGGCAATCAGCCCCAGCATTTT. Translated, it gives CASSQGDRGNQPQHF.

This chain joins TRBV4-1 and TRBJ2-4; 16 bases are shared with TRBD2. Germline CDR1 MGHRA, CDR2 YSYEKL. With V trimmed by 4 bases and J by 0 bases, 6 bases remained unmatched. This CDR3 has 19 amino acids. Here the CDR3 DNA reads TGCGCCAGCAGCCCCCAGGGACTAGCGGGAGGGCTAGCCAAAAACATTCAGTACTTC. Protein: CASSPQGLAGGLAKNIQYF.

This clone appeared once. The CDR3 here is CASSLVQGSGYTF. CDR3 nucleotides: TGCGCCAGCAGCTTGGTACAGGGATCGGGCTACACCTTC. V is TRBV5-1 and J is TRBJ1-2; D perhaps matches TRBD1 (6 bases). The CDR3 sequence is 13 residues long. V lost 0 bases and J lost 8, with 11 bases in between. Germline V gene data show CDR1 as SGHRS and CDR2 as YFSETQ.

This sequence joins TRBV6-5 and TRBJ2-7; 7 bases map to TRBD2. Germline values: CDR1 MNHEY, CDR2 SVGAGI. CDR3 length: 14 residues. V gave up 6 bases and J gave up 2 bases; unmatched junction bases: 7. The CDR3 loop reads CASSQWEGAYEQYF. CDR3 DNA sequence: TGTGCCAGCAGCCAGTGGGAGGGTGCCTACGAGCAGTACTTC.

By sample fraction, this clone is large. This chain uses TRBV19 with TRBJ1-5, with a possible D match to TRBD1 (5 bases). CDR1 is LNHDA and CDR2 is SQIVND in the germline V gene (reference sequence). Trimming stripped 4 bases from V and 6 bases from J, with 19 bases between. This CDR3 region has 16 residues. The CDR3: CASSTYRRQSAQPQHF. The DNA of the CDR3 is TGTGCCAGTAGTACTTACAGGCGACAGAGCGCTCAGCCCCAGCATTTT.

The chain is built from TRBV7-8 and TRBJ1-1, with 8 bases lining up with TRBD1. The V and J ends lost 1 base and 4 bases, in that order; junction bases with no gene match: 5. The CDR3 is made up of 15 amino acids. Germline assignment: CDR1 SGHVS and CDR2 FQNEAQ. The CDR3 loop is CASSLEGQGGTEAFF. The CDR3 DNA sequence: TGTGCCAGCAGCTTAGAAGGACAGGGTGGCACTGAAGCTTTCTTT. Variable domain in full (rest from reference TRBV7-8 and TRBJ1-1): GAGVSQSPRYKVAKRGQDVALRCDPISGHVSLFWYQQALGQGPEFLTYFQNEAQLDKSGLPSDRFFAERPEGSVSTLKIQRTQQEDSAVYLCASSLEGQGGTEAFFGQGTRLTVV.

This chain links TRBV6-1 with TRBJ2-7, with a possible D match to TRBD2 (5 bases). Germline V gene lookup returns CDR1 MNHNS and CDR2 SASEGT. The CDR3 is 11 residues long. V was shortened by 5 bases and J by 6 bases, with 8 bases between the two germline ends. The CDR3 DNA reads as TGTGCCAGCAGTTTAGGAGGCGAGCAGTACTTC. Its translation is CASSLGGEQYF.

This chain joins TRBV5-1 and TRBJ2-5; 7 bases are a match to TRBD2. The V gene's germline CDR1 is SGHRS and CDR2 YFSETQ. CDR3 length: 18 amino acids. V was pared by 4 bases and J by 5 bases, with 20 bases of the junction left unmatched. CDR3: CASSPQPLASGRWETQYF. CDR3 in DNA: TGCGCCAGCAGCCCCCAACCCTTGGCTAGCGGACGCTGGGAGACCCAGTACTTC. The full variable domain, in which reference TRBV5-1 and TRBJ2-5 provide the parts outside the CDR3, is KAGVTQTPRYLIKTRGQQVTLSCSPISGHRSVSWYQQTPGQGLQFLFEYFSETQRNKGNFPGRFSGRQFSNSRSEMNVSTLELGDSALYLCASSPQPLASGRWETQYFGPGTRLLVL.